A selection of T cell receptor beta chains follows, all from one sample in a study of T cell changes during pregnancy in multiple sclerosis. TCRdb's table, derived via immunoSEQ multiplex PCR, lists solely in-frame clones and lacks some. The data show about 44,000 clones, with about nine tenths seen just once and over 1% held by the top ten. Sample: CD4+ T cells from peripheral blood mononuclear cells, taken after pregnancy. These receptor sequences come from a female donor with multiple sclerosis, enrolled in a pregnancy study. The conserved cysteine and the conserved F or W are not part of the CDR3 here. Fields, in order: J gene, V gene, CDR3 protein.

j_call: TRBJ2-3
v_call: TRBV6-5
cdr3_aa: ASGRADTQY

j_call: TRBJ2-2
v_call: TRBV7-2
cdr3_aa: ASSRAMDTGELF

j_call: TRBJ1-1
v_call: TRBV19
cdr3_aa: ASSSSQGARTEAF

j_call: TRBJ1-1
v_call: TRBV5-1
cdr3_aa: ASSLATLNTEAF

j_call: TRBJ1-2
v_call: TRBV27
cdr3_aa: ASSSSTGELNYGYT

j_call: TRBJ2-5
v_call: TRBV19
cdr3_aa: ASSTRTGETQY

j_call: TRBJ2-3
v_call: TRBV29-1
cdr3_aa: SVEGRGGGPRTDTQY

j_call: TRBJ1-1
v_call: TRBV5-1
cdr3_aa: ASSLAAGGGSTEAF

j_call: TRBJ2-1
v_call: TRBV7-8
cdr3_aa: ASSPGWGTSGIEAYNEQF

j_call: TRBJ2-5
v_call: TRBV2
cdr3_aa: ASSEALGLAGEETQY

j_call: TRBJ2-2
v_call: TRBV10-3
cdr3_aa: AISKETGTSTGELF

j_call: TRBJ1-2
v_call: TRBV30
cdr3_aa: AWSVRTSGGYGYT

j_call: TRBJ2-1
v_call: TRBV5-1
cdr3_aa: ASSLLAGYNEQF

j_call: TRBJ1-3
v_call: TRBV18
cdr3_aa: ASSPPGRGTGNTIY

j_call: TRBJ2-3
v_call: TRBV2
cdr3_aa: ASSEALAGGGDTQY

j_call: TRBJ2-1
v_call: TRBV2
cdr3_aa: ASRTAGVGYNEQF

j_call: TRBJ2-7
v_call: TRBV5-1
cdr3_aa: ASSFGASGKLY

j_call: TRBJ2-2
v_call: TRBV28
cdr3_aa: ASSLSVNTGELF

j_call: TRBJ2-7
v_call: TRBV18
cdr3_aa: ASSPSWSGTSTYEQY

j_call: TRBJ1-4
v_call: TRBV28
cdr3_aa: ASSSRVGEKLF

j_call: TRBJ1-4
v_call: TRBV4-1
cdr3_aa: ASSQDLNAATNEKLF

j_call: TRBJ2-7
v_call: TRBV5-4
cdr3_aa: ASSPGGRSSYEQY

j_call: TRBJ2-1
v_call: TRBV15
cdr3_aa: ATSRETSGSSLRI

j_call: TRBJ2-3
v_call: TRBV5-4
cdr3_aa: ASSSSAGGTDTQY

j_call: TRBJ2-3
v_call: TRBV7-2
cdr3_aa: ASSPGVHGDTQY

j_call: TRBJ1-5
v_call: TRBV5-1
cdr3_aa: ASSLEAGLNQPQH

j_call: TRBJ1-2
v_call: TRBV28
cdr3_aa: ASSFSSPTGKHGYT

j_call: TRBJ2-2
v_call: TRBV9
cdr3_aa: ASSVSGGPFGELF

j_call: TRBJ2-1
v_call: TRBV5-1
cdr3_aa: ASSLELAGVGSDEQF

j_call: TRBJ1-2
v_call: TRBV6-5
cdr3_aa: ASSYGGQPYGYT

j_call: TRBJ1-5
v_call: TRBV28
cdr3_aa: ASSLATGQPQH

j_call: TRBJ1-6
v_call: TRBV4-2
cdr3_aa: ASSQDRGSPLH

j_call: TRBJ2-1
v_call: TRBV2
cdr3_aa: ASSPRGQGLYNEQF

j_call: TRBJ1-5
v_call: TRBV11-2
cdr3_aa: ASSLDRVQPQH

j_call: TRBJ1-5
v_call: TRBV6-1
cdr3_aa: ASSGGVAGIQPQH

j_call: TRBJ1-3
v_call: TRBV9
cdr3_aa: ASSQGGGFGNTIY